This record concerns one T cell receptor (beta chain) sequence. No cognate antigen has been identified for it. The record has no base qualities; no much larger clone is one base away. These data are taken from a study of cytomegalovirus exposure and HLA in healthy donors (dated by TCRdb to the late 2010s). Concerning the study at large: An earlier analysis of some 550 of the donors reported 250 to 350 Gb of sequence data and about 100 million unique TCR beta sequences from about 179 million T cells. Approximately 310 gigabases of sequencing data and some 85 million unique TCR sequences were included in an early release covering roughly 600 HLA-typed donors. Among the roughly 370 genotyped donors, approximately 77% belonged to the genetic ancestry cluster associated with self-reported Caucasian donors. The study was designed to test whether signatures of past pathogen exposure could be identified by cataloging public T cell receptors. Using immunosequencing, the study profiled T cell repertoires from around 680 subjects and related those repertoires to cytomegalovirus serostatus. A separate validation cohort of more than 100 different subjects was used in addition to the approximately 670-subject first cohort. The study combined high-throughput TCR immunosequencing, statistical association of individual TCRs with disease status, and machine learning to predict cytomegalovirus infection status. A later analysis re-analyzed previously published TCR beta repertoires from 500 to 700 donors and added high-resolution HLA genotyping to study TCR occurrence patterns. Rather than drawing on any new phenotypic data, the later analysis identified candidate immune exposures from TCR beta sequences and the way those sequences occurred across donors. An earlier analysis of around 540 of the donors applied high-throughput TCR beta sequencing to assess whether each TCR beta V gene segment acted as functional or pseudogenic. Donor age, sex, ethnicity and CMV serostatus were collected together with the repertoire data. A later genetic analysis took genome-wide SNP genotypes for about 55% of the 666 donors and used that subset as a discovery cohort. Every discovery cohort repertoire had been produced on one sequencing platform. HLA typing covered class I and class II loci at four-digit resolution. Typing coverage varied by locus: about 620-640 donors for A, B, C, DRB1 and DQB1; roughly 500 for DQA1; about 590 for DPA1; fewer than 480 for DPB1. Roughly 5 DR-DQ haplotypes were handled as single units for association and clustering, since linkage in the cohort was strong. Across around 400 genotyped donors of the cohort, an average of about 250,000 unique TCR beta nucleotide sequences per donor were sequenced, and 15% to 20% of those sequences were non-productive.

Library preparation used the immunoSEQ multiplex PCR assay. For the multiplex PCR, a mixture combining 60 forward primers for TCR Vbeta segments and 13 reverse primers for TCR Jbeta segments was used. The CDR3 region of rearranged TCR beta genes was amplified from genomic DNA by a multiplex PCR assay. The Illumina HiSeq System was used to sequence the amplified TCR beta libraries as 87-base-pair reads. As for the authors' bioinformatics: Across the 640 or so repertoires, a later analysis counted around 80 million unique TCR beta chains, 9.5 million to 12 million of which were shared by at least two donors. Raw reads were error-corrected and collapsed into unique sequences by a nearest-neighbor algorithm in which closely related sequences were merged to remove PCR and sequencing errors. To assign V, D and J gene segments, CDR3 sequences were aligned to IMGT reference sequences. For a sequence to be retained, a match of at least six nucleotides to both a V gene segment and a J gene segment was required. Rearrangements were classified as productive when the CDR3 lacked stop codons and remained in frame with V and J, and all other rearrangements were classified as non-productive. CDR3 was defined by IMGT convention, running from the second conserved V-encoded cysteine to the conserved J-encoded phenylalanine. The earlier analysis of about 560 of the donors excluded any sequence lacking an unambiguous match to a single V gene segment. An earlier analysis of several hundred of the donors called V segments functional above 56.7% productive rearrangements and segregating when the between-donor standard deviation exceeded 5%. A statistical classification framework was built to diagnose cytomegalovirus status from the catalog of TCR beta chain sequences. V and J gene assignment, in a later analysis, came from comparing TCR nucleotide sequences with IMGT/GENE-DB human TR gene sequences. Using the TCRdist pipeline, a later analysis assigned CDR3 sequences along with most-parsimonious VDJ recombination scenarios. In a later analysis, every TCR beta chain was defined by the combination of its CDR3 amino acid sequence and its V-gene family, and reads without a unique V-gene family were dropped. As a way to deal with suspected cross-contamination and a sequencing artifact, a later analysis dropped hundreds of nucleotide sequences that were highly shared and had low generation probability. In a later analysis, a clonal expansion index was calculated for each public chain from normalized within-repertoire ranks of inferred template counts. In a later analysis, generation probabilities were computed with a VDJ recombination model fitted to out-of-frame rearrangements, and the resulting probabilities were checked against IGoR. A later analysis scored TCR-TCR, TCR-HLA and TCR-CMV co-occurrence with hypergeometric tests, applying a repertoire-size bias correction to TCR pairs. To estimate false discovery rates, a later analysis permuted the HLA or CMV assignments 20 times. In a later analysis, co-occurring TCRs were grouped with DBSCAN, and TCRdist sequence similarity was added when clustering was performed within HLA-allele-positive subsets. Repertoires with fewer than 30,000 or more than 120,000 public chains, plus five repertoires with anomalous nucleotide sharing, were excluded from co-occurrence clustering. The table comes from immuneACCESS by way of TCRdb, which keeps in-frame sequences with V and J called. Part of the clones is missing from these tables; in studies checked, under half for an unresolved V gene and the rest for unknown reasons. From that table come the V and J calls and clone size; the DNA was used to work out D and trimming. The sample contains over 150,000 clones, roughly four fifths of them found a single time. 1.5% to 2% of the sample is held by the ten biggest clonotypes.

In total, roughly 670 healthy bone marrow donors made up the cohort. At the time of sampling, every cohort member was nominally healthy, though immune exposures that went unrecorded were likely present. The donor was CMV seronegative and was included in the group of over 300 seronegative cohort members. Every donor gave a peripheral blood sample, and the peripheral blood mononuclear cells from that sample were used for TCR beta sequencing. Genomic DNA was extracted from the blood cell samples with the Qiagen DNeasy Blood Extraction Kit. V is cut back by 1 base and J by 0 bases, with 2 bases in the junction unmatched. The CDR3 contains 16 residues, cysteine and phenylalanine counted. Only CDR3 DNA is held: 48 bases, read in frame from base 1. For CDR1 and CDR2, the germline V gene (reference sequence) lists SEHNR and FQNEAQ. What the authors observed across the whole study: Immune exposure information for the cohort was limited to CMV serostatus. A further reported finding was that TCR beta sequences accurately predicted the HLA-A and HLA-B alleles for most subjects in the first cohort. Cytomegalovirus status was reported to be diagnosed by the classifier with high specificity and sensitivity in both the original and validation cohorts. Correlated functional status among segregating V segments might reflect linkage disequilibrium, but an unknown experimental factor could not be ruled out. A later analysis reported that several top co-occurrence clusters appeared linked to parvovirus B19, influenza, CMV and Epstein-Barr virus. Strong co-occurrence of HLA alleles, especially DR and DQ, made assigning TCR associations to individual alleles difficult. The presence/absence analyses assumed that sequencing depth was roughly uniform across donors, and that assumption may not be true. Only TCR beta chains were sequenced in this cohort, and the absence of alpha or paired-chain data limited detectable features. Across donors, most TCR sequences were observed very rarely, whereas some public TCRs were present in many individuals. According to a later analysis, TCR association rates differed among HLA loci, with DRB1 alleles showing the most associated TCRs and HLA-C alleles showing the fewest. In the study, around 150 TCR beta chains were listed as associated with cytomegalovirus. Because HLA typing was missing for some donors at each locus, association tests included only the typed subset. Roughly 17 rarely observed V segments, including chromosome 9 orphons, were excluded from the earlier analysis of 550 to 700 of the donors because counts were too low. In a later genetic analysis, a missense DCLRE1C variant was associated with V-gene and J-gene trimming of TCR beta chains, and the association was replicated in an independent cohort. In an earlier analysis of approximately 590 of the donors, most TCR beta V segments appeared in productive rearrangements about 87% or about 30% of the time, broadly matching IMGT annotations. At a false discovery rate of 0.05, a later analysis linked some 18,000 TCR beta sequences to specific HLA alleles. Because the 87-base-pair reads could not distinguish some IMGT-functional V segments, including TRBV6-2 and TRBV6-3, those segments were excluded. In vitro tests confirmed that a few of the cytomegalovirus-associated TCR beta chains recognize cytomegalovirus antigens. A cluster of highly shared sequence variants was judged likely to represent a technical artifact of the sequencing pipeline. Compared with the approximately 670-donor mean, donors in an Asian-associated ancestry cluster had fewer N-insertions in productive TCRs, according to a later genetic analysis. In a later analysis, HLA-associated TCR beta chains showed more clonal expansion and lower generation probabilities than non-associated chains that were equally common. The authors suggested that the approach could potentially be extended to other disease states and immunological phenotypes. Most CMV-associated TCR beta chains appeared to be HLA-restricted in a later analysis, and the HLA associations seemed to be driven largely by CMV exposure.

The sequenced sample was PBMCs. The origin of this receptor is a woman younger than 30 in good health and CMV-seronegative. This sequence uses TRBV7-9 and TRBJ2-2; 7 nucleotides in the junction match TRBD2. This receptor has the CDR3 CASSLVAGANTGELFF. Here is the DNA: TGTGCCAGCAGCTTAGTTGCGGGAGCGAACACCGGGGAGCTGTTTTTT. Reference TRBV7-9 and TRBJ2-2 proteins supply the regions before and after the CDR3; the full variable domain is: DTGVSQNPRHKITKRGQNVTFRCDPISEHNRLYWYRQTLGQGPEFLTYFQNEAQLEKSRLLSDRFSAERPKGSFSTLEIQRTEQGDSAMYLCASSLVAGANTGELFFGEGSRLTVL.